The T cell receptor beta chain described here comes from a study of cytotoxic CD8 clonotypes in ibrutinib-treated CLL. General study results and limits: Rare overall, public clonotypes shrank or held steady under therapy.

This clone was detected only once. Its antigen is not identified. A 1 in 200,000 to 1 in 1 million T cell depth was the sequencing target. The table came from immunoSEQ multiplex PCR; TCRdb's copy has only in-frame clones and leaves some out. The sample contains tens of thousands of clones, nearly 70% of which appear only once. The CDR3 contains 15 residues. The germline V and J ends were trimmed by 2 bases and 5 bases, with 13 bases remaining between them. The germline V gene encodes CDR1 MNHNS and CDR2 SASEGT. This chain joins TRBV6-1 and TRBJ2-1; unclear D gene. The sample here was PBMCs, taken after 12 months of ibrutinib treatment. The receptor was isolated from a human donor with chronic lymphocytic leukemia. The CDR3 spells CASSETLRVHNEQFF. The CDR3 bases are TGTGCCAGCAGTGAAACGTTACGGGTACACAATGAGCAGTTCTTC.